This entry lists 5 T cell receptor beta chains sequenced from one sample in a study of shared clonotypes between healthy human individuals. Produced via immunoSEQ multiplex PCR; TCRdb's table is partial and in-frame only. The sample records around 1.9 million clones, 90% to 95% being singletons. CD45RO-negative CD8 cells positively selected for CCR7 made up the naive population, which excluded terminally differentiated effector memory CD45RA+ cells. The sequenced sample consisted of naive CD8+ T cells from PBMCs. Receptors originate from a man between 18 and 29 years old in good health. Some clones in this sample may be carry-over from other donors' samples.

The CDR3 bases are TGTGCCAGCAAGTGGTCCGGCGAGGACTATGGCTACACCTTC. This translates into CASKWSGEDYGYTF. The chain carries TRBV19 and TRBJ1-2; D is ambiguous. The CDR3 has 14 amino acids. CDR1 is LNHDA and CDR2 is SQIVND in the germline V gene (reference sequence). Trimming shortened V by 9 bases and J by 3 bases, and 17 bases separated the two germline ends.

The chain couples TRBV25-1 to TRBJ2-3; no definite D call. Trimming left V 0 bases short and J 3 bases short, with 7 bases between. CDR1 and CDR2 from the germline V gene are MGHDK and SYGVNS. The CDR3 sequence is 14 residues long. This chain's CDR3 is CASSEYKVTDTQYF. Here the CDR3 DNA reads TGTGCCAGCAGTGAATATAAGGTAACAGATACGCAGTATTTT. Supplemented by reference TRBV25-1 and TRBJ2-3, the full variable domain reads EADIYQTPRYLVIGTGKKITLECSQTMGHDKMYWYQQDPGMELHLIHYSYGVNSTEKGDLSSESTVSRIRTEHFPLTLESARPSHTSQYLCASSEYKVTDTQYFGPGTRLTVL.

This chain links TRBV6-5 with TRBJ1-2, with D maybe TRBD1 (6 bases). The germline CDR1 and CDR2 sequences are MNHEY and SVGAGI. Trimming removed 5 bases from V and 4 bases from J, with 14 bases in between. The CDR3 consists of 14 residues. The DNA of the CDR3 is TGTGCCAGCAGTACAAGACAGGAAACCTATGGCTACACCTTC. It yields the protein CASSTRQETYGYTF.

The chain recombines TRBV10-3 with TRBJ2-7; D tentatively fits TRBD1 or TRBD2 (5 bases each). With 6 bases removed from V and 4 bases from J, the gap between germline ends came to 19 bases. This CDR3 comprises 15 residues. Germline V CDR1 and CDR2: ENHRY, SYGVKD. The CDR3 DNA reads as TGTGCCATCAGCACAGAAGGGACGGCCATATACGAGCAGTACTTC. It codes for CAISTEGTAIYEQYF.

The V and J genes are TRBV5-1 and TRBJ2-1; D may correspond to TRBD1 or TRBD2 (5 bases each). Per germline, CDR1 SGHRS and CDR2 YFSETQ. V was trimmed by 2 bases and J by 4 bases, leaving 10 bases between them. The CDR3 length is 14 residues. CDR3 in DNA: TGCGCCAGCAGCTTCGGGGCAGGTTACAATGAGCAGTTCTTC. Amino acids: CASSFGAGYNEQFF.